These 15 T cell receptor beta chains came from one sample sequenced in a study of vaccination and CD4 T cells after COVID-19. Antigens for these TCRs are unknown. Sample treatment: approximately nine-day PBMC culture with coronavirus spike peptide pools or control peptides (ViraFEST assay). Sequencing of cultured CD4+ T cell DNA used the Oncomine TCR Beta short-read assay. TCRdb reanalysed the PCR reads using MiXCR and keeps one entry per CDR3 protein. The data hold under 20,000 distinct CDR3 sequences, with approximately 52% observed a single time. Sequencing input: CD4+ T cells from blood, cultured in vitro. These receptors originate from a human donor who had recovered from COVID-19.

The rearrangement uses TRBV6-1 and TRBJ2-1, with 10 nucleotides matching TRBD2. The CDR3 runs to 15 residues. V shed 4 bases and J 4 bases; nucleotides not matched to a gene: 4. Per the germline V gene, CDR1 is MNHNS and CDR2 is SASEGT. The CDR3 nucleotides are TGTGCCAGCAGTGGCATGACTAGCGGGTACAATGAGCAGTTCTTC. This codes for CASSGMTSGYNEQFF.

The rearrangement uses TRBV10-3 and TRBJ1-2; the match to TRBD1 covers 9 bases. This CDR3 is built from 15 residues. J gave up 5 bases and V 4 bases, and 8 bases lay outside the gene matches. Germline CDR1 is ENHRY and CDR2 is SYGVKD. CDR3 nucleotides: TGTGCCATCAGTGCTTACCGGGACAGGGCTTATGGCTACACCTTC. This codes for CAISAYRDRAYGYTF.

The CDR3 here is CASRRTYANYGYTF. The DNA for the CDR3 is TGTGCCAGCAGGAGGACATACGCTAACTATGGCTACACCTTC. This chain links TRBV5-5 with TRBJ1-2; D may be TRBD1 (5 bases). From germline, CDR1 is SGHKS and CDR2 YYEKEE (reference sequence). Trimming took off 5 bases at V and 0 bases at J, with 11 bases between the two ends. The CDR3 length is 14 residues.

J is TRBJ2-7 and V is TRBV10-3, with D perhaps TRBD1 or TRBD2 (5 bases each). This CDR3 has 13 amino acids. The ends were cut back, 4 bases at V and 7 bases at J, with 14 bases in the middle. Per germline, CDR1 ENHRY and CDR2 SYGVKD. The chain's CDR3 is CAISVTQEDEQYF. The CDR3 DNA follows: TGTGCCATCAGTGTGACACAGGAGGATGAGCAGTACTTC.

Turning to this clonotype: The junction differs from germline at one of its ends, possibly a read error. The chain combines TRBV6-1 with TRBJ1-1; D is perhaps TRBD1 (5 bases). The CDR3 has 13 residues. Germline loops: CDR1 MNHNS, CDR2 SASEGT. The CDR3, as DNA: TGTGCTAGCACCTCCAGGGAGAACACTGAAGCTTTCTTT. Its translation: CASTSRENTEAFF.

This rearrangement joins TRBV7-3 to TRBJ2-3; either TRBD1 or TRBD2 may supply D (5 bases each). CDR1 and CDR2 from the germline V gene are SGHTA and FQGTGA. The CDR3 covers 15 residues. V dropped 5 bases and J dropped 0 bases, with 12 bases sitting between them. CDR3 nucleotides: TGTGCCAGCAGCGAAGGGACGTCTAGCACAGATACGCAGTATTTT. Its protein is CASSEGTSSTDTQYF.

V is TRBV20-1 and J is TRBJ2-5; 7 nucleotides line up with TRBD2. Germline V lookup: CDR1 DFQATT, CDR2 SNEGSKA (reference sequence). With V trimmed by 1 base and J by 2 bases, 7 bases remained unmatched. CDR3 size: 15 residues. CDR3 residues: CSARGGGAGQETQYF. The CDR3 DNA reads TGCAGTGCTAGAGGGGGAGGGGCGGGGCAAGAGACCCAGTACTTC.

This chain links TRBV6-5 with TRBJ2-7; D is unclear. V lost 4 bases, J lost 1 base, and 14 bases lay in between. This CDR3 has 15 amino acids. Germline loops: CDR1 MNHEY, CDR2 SVGAGI. CDR3 bases: TGTGCCAGCAGTTCAAGGCGGATCGGGTCCTACGAGCAGTACTTC. Protein: CASSSRRIGSYEQYF.

The chain couples TRBV7-9 to TRBJ1-1; D gene uncertain. The CDR3 runs to 11 residues. V lost 5 bases, J lost 10 bases, and 11 bases lay in between. CDR1 and CDR2 (germline): SEHNR, FQNEAQ (reference sequence). CDR3 protein: CASSPQRGAFF. CDR3 sequence (DNA): TGTGCCAGCAGCCCTCAGAGAGGAGCTTTCTTT.

The rearrangement uses TRBV6-1 and TRBJ2-7; 9 bases line up with TRBD1. Trimming removed 4 bases from V and 3 bases from J; junction bases left unmatched: 4. The CDR3 totals 14 residues. The germline CDR1 and CDR2 sequences are MNHNS and SASEGT. The chain's CDR3 is CASSGNRGLYEQYF. Written as DNA, the CDR3 is TGTGCCAGCAGTGGAAACAGGGGGCTCTACGAGCAGTACTTC.

In its sample, this clonotype was seen a few times. This chain links TRBV30 with TRBJ1-2; perhaps TRBD1 as D (6 bases). V lost 8 bases, J lost 6 bases, and 16 bases lay in between. Germline V gene sequence: CDR1 GTSNPN, CDR2 SVGIG (reference sequence). This CDR3 is built from 12 residues. CDR3 in DNA: TGTGCCGGGGGCCGAGGGGCGAATGGCTACACCTTC. As protein: CAGGRGANGYTF.

The genes are TRBV7-2 and TRBJ2-7; D is undetermined. Germline V CDR1 and CDR2: SGHTA, FQGNSA. Trimming pared 4 bases from V and 5 bases from J, leaving 12 bases between. This CDR3 is 13 amino acids long. DNA of the CDR3: TGTGCCAGCAGCTCACACCCATTGAACGAGCAGTACTTC. It translates to CASSSHPLNEQYF.

V is TRBV11-2 and J is TRBJ1-2; 12 nucleotides match TRBD1. V trimming: 0 bases; J trimming: 8 bases; junction bases outside the gene matches: 4. The CDR3 loop spans 15 amino acids. Germline V gene lookup returns CDR1 SGHAT and CDR2 FQNNGV. The CDR3 DNA reads TGTGCCAGCAGCTTAGAGGGACAGGGGGCGAGCGGCTACACCTTC. Its protein product is CASSLEGQGASGYTF.

The chain carries TRBV10-2 and TRBJ2-3; 15 nucleotides line up with TRBD2. This CDR3 is built from 20 residues. Looked up from germline, CDR1 is WSHSY and CDR2 is SAAADI. The trim removed 0 bases at V and 1 base at J, leaving 8 bases unmatched. CDR3 sequence reads: CASSESHPGLAGGGTDTQYF. CDR3 nucleotide sequence: TGCGCCAGCAGTGAGTCCCACCCGGGACTAGCGGGAGGAGGCACAGATACGCAGTATTTT.

The J gene is TRBJ1-2, the V gene TRBV27; no clear D gene. V lost 3 bases and J 2 bases, leaving 7 bases between the germline ends. CDR3 length: 13 residues. Germline loops: CDR1 MNHEY, CDR2 SMNVEV (reference sequence). Written as DNA, the CDR3 is TGTGCCAGCAGTTTCAAGGTGAACTATGGCTACACCTTC. Its protein is CASSFKVNYGYTF.